The 24 T cell receptor beta chains below all came from one sample that was sequenced in a study of blood T cell repertoires in COVID-19. TCRdb's copy holds only in-frame clones and misses some; the assay was immunoSEQ multiplex PCR. The table lists around 220,000 clones, 90% of them singletons. The specimen sequenced was PBMCs or T cells enriched from blood (not recorded which). These receptors came from a man in his thirties or forties who had been exposed to COVID-19.

The rearrangement joins TRBV9 to TRBJ2-5, with 9 bases identical to TRBD1. Germline V lookup: CDR1 SGDLS, CDR2 YYNGEE. There are 17 residues in the CDR3. With V trimmed by 1 base and J by 4 bases, 11 bases remained unmatched. This chain's CDR3 is CASSVQPGTGIRETQYF. CDR3 DNA: TGTGCCAGCAGCGTACAGCCCGGGACAGGGATTAGAGAGACCCAGTACTTC.

The gene calls are TRBV14 and TRBJ2-7, with 8 positions matching TRBD2. Germline CDR1 SGHDN, CDR2 FVKESK. CDR3 length equals 14 residues. Unmatched junction bases numbered 2, after V lost 0 bases and J lost 4 bases. The CDR3 reads CASSQDSGGYEQYF. The CDR3 DNA follows: TGTGCCAGCAGCCAAGACTCGGGAGGGTACGAGCAGTACTTC.

The chain combines TRBV6-5 with TRBJ1-2, with D possibly TRBD1 on 5 matching bases. With 10 bases removed from V and 8 bases from J, the gap between germline ends came to 17 bases. This CDR3 region has 12 residues. Per the germline V gene, CDR1 is MNHEY and CDR2 is SVGAGI. DNA for the CDR3: TGTGCCACGACAGAGGTATCTGTCGGCTACACCTTC. It specifies CATTEVSVGYTF.

V usage is TRBV6-2 or TRBV6-3 and J usage is TRBJ1-5; 9 positions match TRBD1. The V and J ends lost 4 bases and 6 bases, in that order; junction bases with no gene match: 4. The CDR3 spans 14 residues. Germline V gene lookup returns CDR1 MNHEY and CDR2 SVGEGT. The CDR3 DNA sequence: TGTGCCAGCAGTTCGGGACAGGGAGGTCAGCCCCAGCATTTT. Protein: CASSSGQGGQPQHF.

This sequence joins TRBV12-3 or TRBV12-4 and TRBJ1-3; D unresolved. The V gene lost 2 bases and the J gene lost 0 bases, with 2 bases spanning the gap. CDR3 length: 13 residues. The CDR3 protein is CASSLYSGNTIYF. CDR3 sequence (DNA): TGTGCCAGCAGTTTATACTCTGGAAACACCATATATTTT.

This clone showed up just once. An end of the junction differs from the germline gene, which may be a read error. The V and J genes are TRBV9 and TRBJ2-3, with 7 bases lining up with TRBD2. Germline assignment: CDR1 SGDLS and CDR2 YYNGEE. This CDR3 spans 15 amino acids. CDR3 sequence reads: CASSVAAGSKDAQYF. In nucleotides, the CDR3 is TGTGCCAGCAGCGTAGCAGCGGGGTCCAAAGATGCGCAGTATTTT.

V gene TRBV11-2 combines with J gene TRBJ2-7; possibly TRBD1 for D (6 bases). Trimming cost V 0 bases and J 5 bases, with 8 bases left between them. This CDR3 spans 13 amino acids. Germline CDR1 SGHAT, CDR2 FQNNGV. The CDR3 protein is CASSLEQGNEQYF. The CDR3 nucleotides read TGTGCCAGCAGCTTAGAACAGGGTAACGAGCAGTACTTC.

The chain joins TRBV7-9 to TRBJ1-2, with D possibly being TRBD1 (5 bases). The CDR3 extends over 13 amino acids. V was trimmed by 5 bases and J by 8 bases, leaving 15 bases between them. In germline, CDR1 is SEHNR, CDR2 FQNEAQ (reference sequence). Here the CDR3 reads CASSPRTRWGYTF. CDR3 coding DNA: TGTGCCAGCAGCCCCAGGACACGGTGGGGCTACACCTTC.

The chain has TRBV4-1 and TRBJ2-7; weak D call: TRBD1 (5 bases). The CDR3 totals 14 residues. Germline V lookup: CDR1 MGHRA, CDR2 YSYEKL. V gave up 4 bases and J gave up 2 bases, with 12 bases separating them. CDR3 region: CASSPPGIPYEQYF. Written as DNA, the CDR3 is TGCGCCAGCAGCCCTCCAGGGATCCCCTACGAGCAGTACTTC.

The V and J genes are TRBV6-5 and TRBJ1-5; weak D call: TRBD1 (5 bases). V lost 4 bases to trimming and J lost 6 bases, with 10 bases between them. CDR1 and CDR2 (germline): MNHEY, SVGAGI. This CDR3 has 13 residues. CDR3 sequence: CASSLRTFQPQHF. The CDR3 bases are TGTGCCAGCAGTTTACGGACATTTCAGCCCCAGCATTTT.

About this clone itself: The junction and the germline gene differ at one end; a read error may be behind it. This chain connects TRBV5-4 to TRBJ2-5, with 8 bases identical to TRBD2. From germline, CDR1 is SGHNT and CDR2 YYREEE (reference sequence). The CDR3 spans 10 residues. The CDR3 DNA follows: TGTGCCTCGGGAGGGGGGCCCCCAGACTTC. It encodes CASGGGPPDF.

The rearrangement links TRBV21-1 to TRBJ1-2; the D call in the table, TRBD1, was not verified against the DNA. TRBV21-1 is marked as a pseudogene. The CDR3 covers 18 residues. CDR3 protein: CASSPAQTGVSTNYGYTF. CDR3 sequence (DNA): TGTGCCAGCAGCCCCGCGCAGACAGGGGTTAGTACTAACTATGGCTACACCTTC.

This sequence joins TRBV6-1 and TRBJ1-5; D might be TRBD1 (5 bases). This CDR3 is 13 amino acids long. The germline V and J ends were trimmed by 3 bases and 4 bases, with 7 bases remaining between them. Germline V gene sequence: CDR1 MNHNS, CDR2 SASEGT. The CDR3: CASSEQGNQPQHF. For the CDR3, the DNA is TGTGCCAGCAGTGAGCAGGGAAATCAGCCCCAGCATTTT.

CDR3 DNA: TGTGCCAGCAGTGAGGGACAGCCCGTGGGCACCGGGGAGCTGTTTTTT. Translated: CASSEGQPVGTGELFF. V is TRBV2 and J is TRBJ2-2; 7 bases are a match to TRBD1. Trimming took 3 bases from V and 4 from J; bases not matched to a gene: 8. The V gene's germline CDR1 is SNHLY and CDR2 FYNNEI. CDR3 size: 16 residues.

The CDR3 DNA is TGTGCCAGCACCCGAGGGGGGGGAGAGACCCAGTACTTC. It specifies CASTRGGGETQYF. The chain joins TRBV7-2 to TRBJ2-5, with TRBD2 as a possible D gene (7 bases). V lost 7 bases and J 4 bases, leaving 13 bases between the germline ends. CDR1 and CDR2 from the germline V gene are SGHTA and FQGNSA. The length of the CDR3 is 13 residues.

The chain joins TRBV5-5 to TRBJ1-5, with D tentatively TRBD1 (6 bases). Between the trimmed V and J ends, which lost 5 bases and 1 base, there was a span of 13 bases. CDR3 length: 15 residues. CDR1 and CDR2 from the germline V gene are SGHKS and YYEKEE (reference sequence). CDR3 amino acids: CASSSGRGSNQPQHF. The CDR3 DNA follows: TGTGCCAGCAGTTCCGGGAGGGGGAGCAATCAGCCCCAGCATTTT.

The chain is built from TRBV2 and TRBJ2-7; D call uncertain. V was clipped by 6 bases and J by 2 bases, with 5 bases between them. The CDR3 loop spans 11 amino acids. Looked up from germline, CDR1 is SNHLY and CDR2 is FYNNEI. CDR3 in amino acids: CASSVPYEQYF. DNA of the CDR3: TGTGCCAGCAGCGTCCCCTACGAGCAGTACTTC.

CDR3 in amino acids: CASRPGLMSYNEQFF. The CDR3, as DNA: TGTGCCAGCAGGCCAGGGTTGATGTCCTACAATGAGCAGTTCTTC. The rearrangement links TRBV5-5 to TRBJ2-1; TRBD1 is a possible D gene (5 bases). The germline V gene has CDR1 SGHKS and CDR2 YYEKEE (reference sequence). The CDR3 contains 15 residues. Trimming shortened V by 5 bases and J by 1 base, and 13 bases separated the two germline ends.

The V and J genes are TRBV7-9 and TRBJ1-5; D is possibly TRBD1 (5 bases). V lost 3 bases, J lost 5 bases, and 17 bases lay in between. The length of the CDR3 is 16 residues. CDR1 is SEHNR, CDR2 FQNEAQ, per germline (reference sequence). CDR3: CASSFAGQGEDQPQHF. In DNA, the CDR3 is TGTGCCAGCAGCTTCGCGGGGCAGGGCGAGGATCAGCCCCAGCATTTT. Filled out from reference TRBV7-9 and TRBJ1-5, the complete variable domain reads DTGVSQNPRHKITKRGQNVTFRCDPISEHNRLYWYRQTLGQGPEFLTYFQNEAQLEKSRLLSDRFSAERPKGSFSTLEIQRTEQGDSAMYLCASSFAGQGEDQPQHFGDGTRLSIL.

The gene calls are TRBV5-1 and TRBJ1-2; no reliable D call. Germline CDR1 is SGHRS and CDR2 is YFSETQ. There are 15 residues in the CDR3. Deletions cut 1 base from V and 3 bases from J, with 13 bases between. The CDR3 region has the DNA TGCGCCAGCAGCTTGTTAGTGGCGAGGGACTATGGCTACACCTTC. This gives the protein CASSLLVARDYGYTF.

V usage is TRBV6-5 and J usage is TRBJ2-5; TRBD2 aligns across 13 bases. Germline CDR1 is MNHEY and CDR2 is SVGAGI. V was clipped by 8 bases and J by 1 base; unmatched bases: 4. The CDR3 spans 15 residues. The CDR3 loop reads CASCRLAGGQETQYF. The CDR3 DNA is TGTGCCAGCTGCCGACTAGCGGGGGGCCAAGAGACCCAGTACTTC.

The chain uses TRBV11-2 and TRBJ2-7; 7 bases are a match to TRBD2. The junction had 9 bases not matched to a gene; V was cut back by 0 bases and J by 4 bases. Germline CDR1 and CDR2: SGHAT and FQNNGV. There are 16 residues in the CDR3. The CDR3, as DNA: TGTGCCAGCAGCTTAGAGGGCGCCGGGGGGATATACGAGCAGTACTTC. Translating gives CASSLEGAGGIYEQYF.

This chain joins TRBV9 and TRBJ1-2, with 9 bases fitting TRBD1. Trimming cost V 4 bases and J 7 bases; bases outside gene matches: 8. The germline CDR1 and CDR2 sequences are SGDLS and YYNGEE. The CDR3 totals 14 residues. CDR3 sequence (DNA): TGTGCCAGCAGCCTCCGGGACAGGGACGCTGGCTACACCTTC. Its protein is CASSLRDRDAGYTF.

The rearrangement joins TRBV25-1 to TRBJ1-3; no definite D call. This CDR3 has 14 residues. Germline V gives CDR1 MGHDK, CDR2 SYGVNS. V was shortened by 6 bases and J by 7 bases, with 16 bases between the two germline ends. The DNA for the CDR3 is TGTGCCAGCAGCTTTAGTGGGAGAGGGAACACCATATATTTT. It codes for CASSFSGRGNTIYF.